These T cell receptor beta chains were read from a single sample in a study of technical replicates of blood from a few donors. TCRdb's table, derived via immunoSEQ multiplex PCR, lists solely in-frame clones and lacks some. Among 65,000 to 80,000 clones listed, 90% to 95% were seen once. The sample consisted of T cells isolated from PBMCs. The receptors were sampled from a human donor in good health. The CDR3 runs from the conserved cysteine through the conserved F or W. D genes are given only for firm matches. Not every row has a clone size; where given, it reads once, few, many or a size class.

>TRBV6-5|TRBJ2-3|TRBD1|-
CASSHRDSRDTQYF
TGTGCCAGCAGTCACCGGGACAGCAGGGATACGCAGTATTTT
>TRBV9|TRBJ1-1|TRBD1|-
CASSVGPGTDANTEAFF
TGTGCCAGCAGCGTAGGACCGGGGACAGATGCGAACACTGAAGCTTTCTTT
>TRBV10-3|TRBJ2-7|TRBD2|-
CATRGLAGPRNEQYF
TGTGCCACCAGAGGACTAGCGGGACCTAGAAACGAGCAGTACTTC
>TRBV9|TRBJ2-1|-|-
CASSTRSVNEQFF
TGTGCCAGCAGTACAAGAAGTGTCAATGAGCAGTTCTTC
>TRBV6-1|TRBJ2-3|TRBD1|-
CASMGQGYSDTQYF
TGTGCCAGCATGGGACAGGGGTATTCAGATACGCAGTATTTT
>TRBV5-1|TRBJ1-5|-|-
CASSLEGGDQPQHF
TGCGCCAGCAGCTTGGAGGGGGGGGATCAGCCCCAGCATTTT
>TRBV20-1|TRBJ1-2|-|-
CSAFTGHGYTF
TGCAGTGCTTTCACAGGGCACGGCTACACCTTC
>TRBV20-1|TRBJ2-3|-|-
CSASIGDTQYF
TGCAGTGCTAGTATCGGAGATACGCAGTATTTT
>TRBV28|TRBJ1-4|-|-
CASSLLPVGATNEKLFF
TGTGCCAGCAGTTTATTGCCCGTGGGAGCAACTAATGAAAAACTGTTTTTT
>TRBV30|TRBJ2-7|TRBD2|once
CAWTGIAGEASYEQYF
TGTGCCTGGACGGGGATAGCGGGAGAGGCTTCCTACGAGCAGTACTTC
>TRBV4-3|TRBJ2-5|TRBD1|once
CASSQDRGRKETQYF
TGCGCCAGCAGCCAAGACAGGGGGCGCAAAGAGACCCAGTACTTC
>TRBV7-9|TRBJ2-3|TRBD2|-
CASSLLAGPDTQYF
TGTGCCAGCAGCTTACTAGCGGGACCGGATACGCAGTATTTT
>TRBV27|TRBJ1-1|TRBD1|-
CASSLGTGIGEAFF
TGTGCCAGCAGTTTGGGGACAGGGATTGGGGAAGCTTTCTTT
>TRBV7-6|TRBJ1-2|TRBD1|once
CASSLGTAYGYTF
TGTGCCAGCAGCCTGGGGACAGCCTATGGCTACACCTTC
>TRBV7-9|TRBJ1-4|-|-
CASTGSRDEKLFF
TGTGCCAGCACAGGGTCTAGAGATGAAAAACTGTTTTTT
>TRBV5-1|TRBJ2-2|TRBD2|-
CASSLDQGGVLFF
TGCGCCAGCAGCTTGGACCAGGGAGGGGTACTGTTTTTT
>TRBV28|TRBJ2-2|TRBD1|-
CASSETGSPGELFF
TGTGCCAGCAGTGAGACAGGGTCGCCCGGGGAGCTGTTTTTT
>TRBV5-6|TRBJ2-5|TRBD1|-
CASSFWDRVETQYF
TGTGCCAGCAGCTTCTGGGACAGGGTCGAGACCCAGTACTTC
>TRBV6-5|TRBJ2-7|-|-
CASSYAQEGTSEQYF
TGTGCCAGCAGTTACGCCCAGGAGGGGACGTCCGAGCAGTACTTC
>TRBV5-1|TRBJ2-7|TRBD2|-
CASSLGGRDYEQYF
TGCGCCAGCAGCTTGGGAGGGAGGGATTACGAGCAGTACTTC
>TRBV30|TRBJ2-1|TRBD2|-
CAWSFRTSGEQFF
TGTGCCTGGAGTTTCAGGACTAGCGGTGAGCAGTTCTTC
>TRBV19|TRBJ1-4|-|-
CASSSTGSNEKLFF
TGTGCCAGTAGTTCTACAGGGAGTAATGAAAAACTGTTTTTT
>TRBV5-1|TRBJ2-3|TRBD2|-
CASSWGRASGRHRTDTQYF
TGCGCCAGCAGCTGGGGCAGGGCTAGCGGGAGACACCGCACAGATACGCAGTATTTT
>TRBV7-2|TRBJ2-7|TRBD2|-
CASSLKTSGRTWEQYF
TGTGCCAGCAGCCTAAAGACTAGCGGGAGGACCTGGGAGCAGTACTTC
>TRBV27|TRBJ2-4|TRBD1|-
CASSLDRAKNIQYF
TGTGCCAGCAGCTTGGACAGGGCCAAAAACATTCAGTACTTC
>TRBV5-1|TRBJ1-2|-|-
CASSLDRNYGYTF
TGCGCCAGCAGCTTGGACAGGAACTATGGCTACACCTTC
>TRBV27|TRBJ2-7|TRBD1|-
CASSLWDRGTGEQYF
TGTGCCAGCAGTTTATGGGACAGGGGCACAGGCGAGCAGTACTTC
>TRBV12-5|TRBJ2-5|TRBD1|-
CASGARTGVVETQYF
TGTGCTAGTGGCGCCAGGACAGGGGTAGTAGAGACCCAGTACTTC
>TRBV2|TRBJ1-1|TRBD1|-
CASSAPQGVWETEAFF
TGTGCCAGCAGTGCCCCGCAGGGGGTCTGGGAAACTGAAGCTTTCTTT
>TRBV19|TRBJ2-5|TRBD2|-
CASSRTSGRGETQYF
TGTGCCAGTAGTCGGACTAGCGGGAGGGGAGAGACCCAGTACTTC
>TRBV5-4|TRBJ2-3|-|-
CASRQAPDTQYF
TGTGCCAGCAGACAAGCGCCAGATACGCAGTATTTT
>TRBV19|TRBJ1-1|TRBD1|-
CASSSDRGTEAFF
TGTGCCAGTAGTTCGGACAGGGGAACTGAAGCTTTCTTT
>TRBV6-1|TRBJ2-7|TRBD1|-
CASSEFRGPYEQYF
TGTGCCAGCAGTGAATTCAGGGGGCCCTACGAGCAGTACTTC
>TRBV27|TRBJ2-7|-|once
CASSLGTPDYEQYF
TGTGCCAGCAGTTTAGGGACTCCAGACTACGAGCAGTACTTC
>TRBV9|TRBJ2-7|TRBD1|-
CASGDRDRGRMGEQYF
TGTGCCAGCGGCGACCGGGACAGGGGGCGCATGGGCGAGCAGTACTTC